The 5 T cell receptor beta chains presented below share a single source sample, sequenced in a study of blood T cell repertoires in COVID-19. Assay: immunoSEQ multiplex PCR; the TCRdb copy retains only in-frame clones and omits some. The repertoire holds about 240,000 clones, with approximately 86% as singletons. Sequenced: PBMCs or T cells enriched from blood (not recorded which). These receptors came from a woman between 40 and 55 years old with acute COVID-19.

This clone was detected only once. The gene calls are TRBV10-2 and TRBJ1-4; 8 nucleotides match TRBD1. J was trimmed by 8 bases and V by 8 bases; bases with no gene match: 10. This CDR3 contains 14 residues. CDR1 and CDR2 (germline): WSHSY, SAAADI. CDR3 region: CASSDRGGKEKLFF. The CDR3 DNA reads TGCGCCAGCTCCGACAGGGGAGGAAAGGAAAAACTGTTTTTT.

The rearrangement joins TRBV20-1 to TRBJ1-3; no reliable D call. Germline V lookup: CDR1 DFQATT, CDR2 SNEGSKA (reference sequence). V was cut by 3 bases and J by 0 bases, with 15 bases left in between. This CDR3 region has 16 residues. CDR3 coding DNA: TGCAGTGCTAGTGAGGAGGCGGACCCCTCTGGAAACACCATATATTTT. Translating it yields CSASEEADPSGNTIYF.

This clone was detected once. The rearrangement joins TRBV9 to TRBJ2-7; TRBD2 matches 10 bases. Germline V lookup: CDR1 SGDLS, CDR2 YYNGEE. V lost 4 bases, J lost 1 base, and 11 bases stayed unmatched. This CDR3 is built from 17 residues. CDR3 region: CASSFGLAEGGSYEQYF. CDR3 DNA sequence: TGTGCCAGCAGCTTTGGACTAGCGGAGGGGGGATCCTACGAGCAGTACTTC.

The CDR3 here is CASSEEAGLETQYF. CDR3 DNA sequence: TGTGCCAGCAGTGAAGAAGCGGGACTGGAGACCCAGTACTTC. This rearrangement joins TRBV25-1 to TRBJ2-5, with 7 positions matching TRBD2. V was pared by 2 bases and J by 5 bases, with 5 bases of the junction left unmatched. This CDR3 comprises 14 residues. Germline CDR1 is MGHDK and CDR2 is SYGVNS.

This chain links TRBV3-1 (or the pseudogene TRBV3-2) with TRBJ1-2; perhaps TRBD1 as D (5 bases). The CDR3 runs 15 residues. V lost 4 bases, J lost 2 bases, and 14 bases lay in between. Germline V gives CDR1 LGHDT, CDR2 YNNKEL (reference sequence). CDR3: CASSPLTVVNYGYTF. CDR3 DNA: TGTGCCAGCAGCCCCTTGACAGTTGTCAACTATGGCTACACCTTC.